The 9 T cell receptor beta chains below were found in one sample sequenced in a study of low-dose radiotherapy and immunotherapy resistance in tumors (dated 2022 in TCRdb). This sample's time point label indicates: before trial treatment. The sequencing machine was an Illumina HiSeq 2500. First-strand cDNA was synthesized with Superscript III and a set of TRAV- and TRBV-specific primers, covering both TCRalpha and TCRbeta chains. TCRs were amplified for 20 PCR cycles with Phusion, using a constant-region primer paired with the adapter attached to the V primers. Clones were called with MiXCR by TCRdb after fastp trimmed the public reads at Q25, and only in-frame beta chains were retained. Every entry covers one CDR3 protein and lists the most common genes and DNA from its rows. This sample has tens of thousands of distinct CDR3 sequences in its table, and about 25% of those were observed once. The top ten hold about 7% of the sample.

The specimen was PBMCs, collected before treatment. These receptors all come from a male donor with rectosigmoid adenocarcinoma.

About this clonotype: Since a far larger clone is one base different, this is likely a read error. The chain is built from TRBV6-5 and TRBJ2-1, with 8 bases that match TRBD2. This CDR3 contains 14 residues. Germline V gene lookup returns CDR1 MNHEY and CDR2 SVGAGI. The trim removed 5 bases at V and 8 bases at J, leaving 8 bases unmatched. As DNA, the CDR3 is TGTGCCAGCAGTGATCCCGGGAGGGGGTATGAGCAGTTCTTC. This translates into CASSDPGRGYEQFF.

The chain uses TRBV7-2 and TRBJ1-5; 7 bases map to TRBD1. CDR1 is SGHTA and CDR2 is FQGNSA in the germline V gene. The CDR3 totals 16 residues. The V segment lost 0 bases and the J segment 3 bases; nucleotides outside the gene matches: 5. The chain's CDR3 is CASSLAGTEVNQPQHF. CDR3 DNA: TGTGCCAGCAGCTTAGCCGGGACAGAAGTCAATCAGCCCCAGCATTTT.

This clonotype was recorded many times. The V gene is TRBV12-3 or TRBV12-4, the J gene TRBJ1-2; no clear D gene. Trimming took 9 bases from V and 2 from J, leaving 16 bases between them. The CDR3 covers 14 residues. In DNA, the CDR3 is TGTGCCAGTCGCACCCCCGGGCTCAACTATGGCTACACCTTC. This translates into CASRTPGLNYGYTF.

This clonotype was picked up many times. CDR3 loop: CASSLDRGYGYTF. In DNA, the CDR3 is TGTGCCAGCAGTTTAGACAGGGGCTATGGCTACACCTTC. The chain has TRBV12-3 or TRBV12-4 and TRBJ1-2; 7 positions agree with TRBD1. The CDR3 covers 13 residues. J was trimmed by 4 bases and V by 1 base; bases with no gene match: 0.

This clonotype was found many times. In nucleotides, the CDR3 is TGTGCCAGCAAGAGGGCCCCTGACTCCTACAATGAGCAGTTCTTC. It specifies CASKRAPDSYNEQFF. V gene TRBV6-5 combines with J gene TRBJ2-1, with D maybe TRBD2 (5 bases). The germline gives CDR1 MNHEY, CDR2 SVGAGI. This CDR3 contains 15 residues. Trimming took 7 bases from V and 0 from J, leaving 13 bases between them.

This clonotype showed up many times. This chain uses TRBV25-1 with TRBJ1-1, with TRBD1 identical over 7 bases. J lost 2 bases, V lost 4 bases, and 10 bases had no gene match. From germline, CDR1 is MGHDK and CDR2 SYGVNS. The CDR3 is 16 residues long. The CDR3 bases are TGTGCCAGCAGTGGGCACGGGACAGCGCGTAACACTGAAGCTTTCTTT. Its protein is CASSGHGTARNTEAFF.

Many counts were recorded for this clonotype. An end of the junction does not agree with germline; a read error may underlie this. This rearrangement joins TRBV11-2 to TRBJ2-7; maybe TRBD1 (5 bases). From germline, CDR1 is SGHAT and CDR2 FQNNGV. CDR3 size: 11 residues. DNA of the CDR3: TGTGCCAGCAGCCTAGACAGCGAGCAGTACTTC. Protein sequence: CASSLDSEQYF.

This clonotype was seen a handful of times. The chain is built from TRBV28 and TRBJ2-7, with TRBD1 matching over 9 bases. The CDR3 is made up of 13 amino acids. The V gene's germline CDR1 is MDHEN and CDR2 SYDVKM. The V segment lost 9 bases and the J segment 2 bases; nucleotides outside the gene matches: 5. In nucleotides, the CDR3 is TGTGCCAGTATCGGGACAGGGCCCTACGAGCAGTACTTC. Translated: CASIGTGPYEQYF.

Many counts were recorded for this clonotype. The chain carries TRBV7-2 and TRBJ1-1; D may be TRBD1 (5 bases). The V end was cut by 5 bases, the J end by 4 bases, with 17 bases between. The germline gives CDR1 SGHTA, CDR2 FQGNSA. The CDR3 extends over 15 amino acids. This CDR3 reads CASSITGERGTEAFF. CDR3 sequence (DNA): TGTGCCAGCAGCATTACGGGGGAAAGAGGCACTGAAGCTTTCTTT.